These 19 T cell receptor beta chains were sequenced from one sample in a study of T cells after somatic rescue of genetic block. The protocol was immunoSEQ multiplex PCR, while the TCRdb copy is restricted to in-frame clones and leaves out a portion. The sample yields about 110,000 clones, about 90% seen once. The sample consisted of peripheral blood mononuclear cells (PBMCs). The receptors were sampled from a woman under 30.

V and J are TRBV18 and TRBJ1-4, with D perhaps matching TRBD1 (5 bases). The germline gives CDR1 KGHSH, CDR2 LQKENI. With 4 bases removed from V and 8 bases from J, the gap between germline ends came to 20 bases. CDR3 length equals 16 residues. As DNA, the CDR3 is TGTGCCAGCTCACTTCAGGGACCGAGCAATCAGGAAAAACTGTTTTTT. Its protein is CASSLQGPSNQEKLFF.

CDR3 in amino acids: CASSSPGQNTEAFF. CDR3 DNA sequence: TGTGCCAGCAGTTCCCCGGGACAGAACACTGAAGCTTTCTTT. The rearrangement uses TRBV28 and TRBJ1-1, with a weak D call TRBD1 (6 bases). The CDR3 runs to 14 residues. Germline values: CDR1 MDHEN, CDR2 SYDVKM. V was clipped by 4 bases and J by 1 base, with 10 bases between them.

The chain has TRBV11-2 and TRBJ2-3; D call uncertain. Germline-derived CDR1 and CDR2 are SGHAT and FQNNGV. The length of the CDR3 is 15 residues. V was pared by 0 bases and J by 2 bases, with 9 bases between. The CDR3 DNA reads TGTGCCAGCAGCTTAGAATCGGCCACCACAGATACGCAGTATTTT. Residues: CASSLESATTDTQYF.

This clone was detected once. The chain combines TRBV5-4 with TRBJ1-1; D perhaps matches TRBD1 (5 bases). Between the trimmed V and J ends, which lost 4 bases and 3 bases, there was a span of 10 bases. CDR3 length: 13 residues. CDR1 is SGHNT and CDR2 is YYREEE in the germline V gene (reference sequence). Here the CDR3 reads CASSLWGDTEAFF. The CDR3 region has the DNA TGTGCCAGCAGCCTCTGGGGGGACACTGAAGCTTTCTTT.

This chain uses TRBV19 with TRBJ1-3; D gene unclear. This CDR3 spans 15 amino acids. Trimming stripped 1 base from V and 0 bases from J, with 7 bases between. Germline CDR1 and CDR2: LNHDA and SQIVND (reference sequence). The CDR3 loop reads CASSIGFDSGNTIYF. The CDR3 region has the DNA TGTGCCAGTAGTATAGGTTTCGACTCTGGAAACACCATATATTTT.

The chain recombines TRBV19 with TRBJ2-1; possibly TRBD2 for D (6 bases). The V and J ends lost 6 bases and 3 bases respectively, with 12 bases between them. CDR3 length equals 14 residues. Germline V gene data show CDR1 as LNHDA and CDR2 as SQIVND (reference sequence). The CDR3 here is CASSRDSVYNEQFF. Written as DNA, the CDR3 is TGTGCCAGTAGCCGGGACTCCGTCTACAATGAGCAGTTCTTC.

The CDR3 is CASSLRTVKETQYF. The DNA for the CDR3 is TGTGCCAGCAGCTTACGGACAGTAAAAGAGACCCAGTACTTC. The V and J genes are TRBV7-9 and TRBJ2-5, with a weak D call TRBD1 (6 bases). The V and J ends lost 2 bases and 3 bases respectively, with 10 bases between them. The CDR3 sequence is 14 residues long. Germline-derived CDR1 and CDR2 are SEHNR and FQNEAQ (reference sequence).

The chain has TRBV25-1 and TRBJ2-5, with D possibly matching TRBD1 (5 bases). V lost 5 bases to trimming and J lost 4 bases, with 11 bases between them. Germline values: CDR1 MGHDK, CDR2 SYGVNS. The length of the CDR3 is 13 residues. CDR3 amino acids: CASSRQGSETQYF. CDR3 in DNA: TGTGCCAGCAGTCGGCAGGGATCAGAGACCCAGTACTTC.

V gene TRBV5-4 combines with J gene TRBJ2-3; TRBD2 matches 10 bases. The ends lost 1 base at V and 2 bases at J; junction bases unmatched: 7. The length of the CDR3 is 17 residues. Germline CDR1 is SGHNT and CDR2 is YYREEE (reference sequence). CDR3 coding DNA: TGTGCCAGCAGCTTGAGCTTAGCGGGGGGATACACAGATACGCAGTATTTT. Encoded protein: CASSLSLAGGYTDTQYF.

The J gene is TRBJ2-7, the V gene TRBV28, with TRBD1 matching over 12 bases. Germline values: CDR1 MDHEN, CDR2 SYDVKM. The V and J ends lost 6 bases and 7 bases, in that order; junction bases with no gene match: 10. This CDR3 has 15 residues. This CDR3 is CASRTPGQGAEEQYF. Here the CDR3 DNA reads TGTGCCAGCAGGACCCCGGGACAGGGGGCGGAAGAGCAGTACTTC.

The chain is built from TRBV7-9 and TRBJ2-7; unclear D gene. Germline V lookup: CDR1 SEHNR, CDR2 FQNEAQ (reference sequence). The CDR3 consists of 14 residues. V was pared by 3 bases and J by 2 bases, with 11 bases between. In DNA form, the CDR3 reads TGTGCCAGCAGCTTGGCCGGCACAACCTACGAGCAGTACTTC. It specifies CASSLAGTTYEQYF.

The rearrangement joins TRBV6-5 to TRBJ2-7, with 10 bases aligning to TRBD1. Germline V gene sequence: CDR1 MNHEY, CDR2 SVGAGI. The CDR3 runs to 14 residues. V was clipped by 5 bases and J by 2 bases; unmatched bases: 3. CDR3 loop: CASSTGTGAYEQYF. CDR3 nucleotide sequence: TGTGCCAGCAGTACCGGGACAGGGGCCTACGAGCAGTACTTC.

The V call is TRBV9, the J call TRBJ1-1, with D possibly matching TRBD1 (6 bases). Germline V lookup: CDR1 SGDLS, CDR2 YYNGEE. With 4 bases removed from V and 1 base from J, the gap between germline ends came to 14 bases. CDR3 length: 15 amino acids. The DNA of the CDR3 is TGTGCCAGCAGCCCTCGGACAGCGACGAACACTGAAGCTTTCTTT. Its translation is CASSPRTATNTEAFF.

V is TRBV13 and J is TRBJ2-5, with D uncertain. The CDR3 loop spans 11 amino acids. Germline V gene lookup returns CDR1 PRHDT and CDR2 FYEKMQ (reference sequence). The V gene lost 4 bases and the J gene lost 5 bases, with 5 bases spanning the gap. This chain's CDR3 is CASSSRETQYF. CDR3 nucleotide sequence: TGTGCCAGCAGCTCGAGGGAGACCCAGTACTTC.

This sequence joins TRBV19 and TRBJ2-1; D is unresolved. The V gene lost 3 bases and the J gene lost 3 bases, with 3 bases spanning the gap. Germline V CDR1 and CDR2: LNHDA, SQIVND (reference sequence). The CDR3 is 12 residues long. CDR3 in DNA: TGTGCCAGTAGTATGGACTACAATGAGCAGTTCTTC. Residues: CASSMDYNEQFF.

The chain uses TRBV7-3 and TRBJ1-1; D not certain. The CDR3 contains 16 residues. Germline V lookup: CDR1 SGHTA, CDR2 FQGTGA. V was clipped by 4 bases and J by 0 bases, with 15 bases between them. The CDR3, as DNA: TGTGCCAGCAGCTCCCTCCCGAGACCAATGAACACTGAAGCTTTCTTT. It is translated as CASSSLPRPMNTEAFF.

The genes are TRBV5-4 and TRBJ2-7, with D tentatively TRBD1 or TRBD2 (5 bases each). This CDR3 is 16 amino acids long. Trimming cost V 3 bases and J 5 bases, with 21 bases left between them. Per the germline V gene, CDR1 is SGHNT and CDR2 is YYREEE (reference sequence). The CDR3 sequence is CASSSPPGTDTDEQYF. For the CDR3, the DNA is TGTGCCAGCAGCTCCCCTCCCGGGACCGATACCGACGAGCAGTACTTC. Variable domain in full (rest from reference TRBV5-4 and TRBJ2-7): ETGVTQSPTHLIKTRGQQVTLRCSSQSGHNTVSWYQQALGQGPQFIFQYYREEENGRGNFPPRFSGLQFPNYSSELNVNALELDDSALYLCASSSPPGTDTDEQYFGPGTRLTVT.

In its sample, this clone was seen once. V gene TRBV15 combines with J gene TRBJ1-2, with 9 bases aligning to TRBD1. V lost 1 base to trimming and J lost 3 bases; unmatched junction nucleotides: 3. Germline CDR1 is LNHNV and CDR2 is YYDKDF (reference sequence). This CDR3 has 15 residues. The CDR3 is CATSRGTGEDYGYTF. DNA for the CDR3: TGTGCCACCAGCAGAGGGACAGGGGAGGACTATGGCTACACCTTC.

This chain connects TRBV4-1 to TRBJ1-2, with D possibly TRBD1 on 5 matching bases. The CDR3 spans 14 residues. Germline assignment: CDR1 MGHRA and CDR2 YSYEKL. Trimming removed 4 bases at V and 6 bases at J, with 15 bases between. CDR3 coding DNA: TGCGCCAGCAGCCCAGGCAGGGTCTTGGATGGCTACACCTTC. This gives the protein CASSPGRVLDGYTF.